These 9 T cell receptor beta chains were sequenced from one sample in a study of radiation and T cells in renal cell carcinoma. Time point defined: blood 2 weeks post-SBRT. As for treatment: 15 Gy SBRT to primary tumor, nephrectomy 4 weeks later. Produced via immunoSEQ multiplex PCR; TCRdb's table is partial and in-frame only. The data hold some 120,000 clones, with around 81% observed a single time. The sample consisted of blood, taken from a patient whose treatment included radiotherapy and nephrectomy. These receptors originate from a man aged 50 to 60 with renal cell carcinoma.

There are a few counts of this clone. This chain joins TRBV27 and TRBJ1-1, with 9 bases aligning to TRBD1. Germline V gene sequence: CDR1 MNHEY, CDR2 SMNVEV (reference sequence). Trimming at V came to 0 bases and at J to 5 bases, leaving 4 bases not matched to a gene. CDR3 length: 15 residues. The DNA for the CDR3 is TGTGCCAGCAGTTTATCGGACAGGGGAGGGACTGAAGCTTTCTTT. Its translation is CASSLSDRGGTEAFF.

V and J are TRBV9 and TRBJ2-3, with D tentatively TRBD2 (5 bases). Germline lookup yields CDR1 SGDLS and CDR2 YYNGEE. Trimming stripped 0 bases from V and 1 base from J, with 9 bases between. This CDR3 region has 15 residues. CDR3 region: CASSVVSGGTDTQYF. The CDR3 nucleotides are TGTGCCAGCAGCGTAGTGAGCGGCGGCACAGATACGCAGTATTTT.

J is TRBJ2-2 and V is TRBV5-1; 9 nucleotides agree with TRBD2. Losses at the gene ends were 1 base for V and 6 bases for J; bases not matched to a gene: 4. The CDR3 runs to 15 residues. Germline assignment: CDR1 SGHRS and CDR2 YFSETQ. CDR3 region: CASSLISGSAGELFF. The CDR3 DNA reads TGCGCCAGCAGCTTGATTAGCGGGAGTGCCGGGGAGCTGTTTTTT.

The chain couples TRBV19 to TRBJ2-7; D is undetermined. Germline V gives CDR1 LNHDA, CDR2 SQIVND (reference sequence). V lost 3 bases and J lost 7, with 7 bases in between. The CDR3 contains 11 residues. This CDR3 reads CASSIGLEQYF. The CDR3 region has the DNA TGTGCCAGTAGTATTGGGTTGGAGCAGTACTTC.

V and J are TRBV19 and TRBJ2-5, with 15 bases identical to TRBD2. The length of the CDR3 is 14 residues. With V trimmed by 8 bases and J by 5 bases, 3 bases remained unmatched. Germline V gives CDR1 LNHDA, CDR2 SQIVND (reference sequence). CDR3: CASGLAGGGETQYF. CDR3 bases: TGTGCCAGTGGACTAGCGGGAGGGGGGGAGACCCAGTACTTC.

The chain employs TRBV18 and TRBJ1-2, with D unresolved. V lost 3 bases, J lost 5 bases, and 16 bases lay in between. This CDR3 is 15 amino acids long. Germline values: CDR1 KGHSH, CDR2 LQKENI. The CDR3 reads CASSPTGGHRYGYTF. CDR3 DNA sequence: TGTGCCAGCTCACCCACCGGAGGGCATAGGTATGGCTACACCTTC.

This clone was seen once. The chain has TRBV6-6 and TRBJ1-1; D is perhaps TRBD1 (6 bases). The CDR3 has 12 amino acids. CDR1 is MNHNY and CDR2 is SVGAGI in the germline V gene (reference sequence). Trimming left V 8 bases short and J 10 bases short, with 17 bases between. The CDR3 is CASLLGQGLAFF. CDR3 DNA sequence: TGTGCCAGCCTGTTAGGCCAGGGGTTAGCTTTCTTT.

The CDR3: CASSKTGTGSSYEQYF. CDR3 DNA: TGCGCCAGCAGCAAGACCGGGACAGGGAGCTCCTACGAGCAGTACTTC. The chain links TRBV5-1 to TRBJ2-7, with 9 positions matching TRBD1. Germline CDR1 is SGHRS and CDR2 is YFSETQ. The CDR3 covers 16 residues. Trimming removed 4 bases from V and 0 bases from J; junction bases left unmatched: 8.

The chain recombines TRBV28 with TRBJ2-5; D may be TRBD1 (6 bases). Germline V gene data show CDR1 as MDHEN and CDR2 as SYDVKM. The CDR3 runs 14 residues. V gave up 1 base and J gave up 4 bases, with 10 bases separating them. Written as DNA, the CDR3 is TGTGCCAGCAGTTTATTCACAGGGCTAGAGACCCAGTACTTC. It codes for CASSLFTGLETQYF.